The T cell receptor (beta chain) described here comes from a study of T cells after yellow fever vaccination. This clonotype showed up many times. TCRdb reprocessed the 5' RACE reads via MiXCR and lists one record per CDR3 protein. The data contain hundreds of thousands of distinct CDR3 sequences, 9.5% to 15% of them singletons. This material consisted of CD4+ T cells sorted from PBMCs, taken 15 days after the yellow fever booster vaccination. The receptor's source is a man younger than 35 who received the YFV17D yellow fever vaccine.

The CDR3 here is CASSRPGEGLFGYTF. The CDR3 DNA reads as TGCGCCAGCAGCCGCCCGGGAGAGGGTCTCTTTGGCTACACCTTC. J is TRBJ1-2 and V is TRBV4-1; D not certain. Looked up from germline, CDR1 is MGHRA and CDR2 is YSYEKL. V lost 4 bases and J 7 bases, leaving 19 bases between the germline ends. The CDR3 is 15 amino acids.